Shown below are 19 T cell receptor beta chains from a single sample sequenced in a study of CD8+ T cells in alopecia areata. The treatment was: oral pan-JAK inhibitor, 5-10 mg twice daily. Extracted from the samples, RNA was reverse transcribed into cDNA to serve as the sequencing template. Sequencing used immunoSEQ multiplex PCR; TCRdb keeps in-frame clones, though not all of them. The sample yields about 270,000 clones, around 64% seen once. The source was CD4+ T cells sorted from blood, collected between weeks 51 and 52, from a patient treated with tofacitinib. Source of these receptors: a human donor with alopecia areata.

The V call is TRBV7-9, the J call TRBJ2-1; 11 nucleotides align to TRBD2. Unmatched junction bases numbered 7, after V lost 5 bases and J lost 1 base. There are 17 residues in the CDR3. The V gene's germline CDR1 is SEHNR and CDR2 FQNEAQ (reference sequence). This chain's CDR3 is CASSIYPSGRSYNEQFF. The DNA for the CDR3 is TGTGCCAGCAGCATATATCCTAGCGGGAGGTCCTACAATGAGCAGTTCTTC.

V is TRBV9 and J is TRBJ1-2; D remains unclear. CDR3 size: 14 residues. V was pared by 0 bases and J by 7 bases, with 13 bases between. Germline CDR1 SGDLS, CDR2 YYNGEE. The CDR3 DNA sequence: TGTGCCAGCAGCGTAGGAGTCCCCTTCGCTGGCTACACCTTC. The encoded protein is CASSVGVPFAGYTF.

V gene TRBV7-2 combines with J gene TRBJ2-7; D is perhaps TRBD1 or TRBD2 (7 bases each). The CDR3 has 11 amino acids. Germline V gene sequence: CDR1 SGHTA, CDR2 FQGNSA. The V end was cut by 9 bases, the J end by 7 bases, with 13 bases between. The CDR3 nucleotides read TGTGCCAGTAACAGGGGAGGGGAGCAGTACTTC. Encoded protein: CASNRGGEQYF. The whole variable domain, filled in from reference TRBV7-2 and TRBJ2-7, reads GAGVSQSPSNKVTEKGKDVELRCDPISGHTALYWYRQSLGQGLEFLIYFQGNSAPDKSGLPSDRFSAERTGGSVSTLTIQRTQQEDSAVYLCASNRGGEQYFGPGTRLTVT.

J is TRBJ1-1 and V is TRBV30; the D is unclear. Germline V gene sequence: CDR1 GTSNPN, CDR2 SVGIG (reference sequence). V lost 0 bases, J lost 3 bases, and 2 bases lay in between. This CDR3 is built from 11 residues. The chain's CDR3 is CAWSVHTEAFF. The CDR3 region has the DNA TGTGCCTGGAGTGTACACACTGAAGCTTTCTTT. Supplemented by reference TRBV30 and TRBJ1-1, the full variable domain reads SQTIHQWPATLVQPVGSPLSLECTVEGTSNPNLYWYRQAAGRGLQLLFYSVGIGQISSEVPQNLSASRPQDRQFILSSKKLLLSDSGFYLCAWSVHTEAFFGQGTRLTVV.

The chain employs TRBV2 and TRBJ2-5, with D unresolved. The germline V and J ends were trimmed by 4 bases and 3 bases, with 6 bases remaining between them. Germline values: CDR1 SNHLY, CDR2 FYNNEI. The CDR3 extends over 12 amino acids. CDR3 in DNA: TGTGCCAGCAGTGGTGGGAAAGAGACCCAGTACTTC. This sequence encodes CASSGGKETQYF.

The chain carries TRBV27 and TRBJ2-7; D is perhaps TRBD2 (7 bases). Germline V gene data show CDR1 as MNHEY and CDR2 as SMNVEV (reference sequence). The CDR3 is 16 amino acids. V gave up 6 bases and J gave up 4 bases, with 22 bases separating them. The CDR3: CASSLTPGAGGYEQYF. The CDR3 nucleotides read TGTGCCAGCAGCCTCACTCCGGGGGCCGGGGGGTACGAGCAGTACTTC.

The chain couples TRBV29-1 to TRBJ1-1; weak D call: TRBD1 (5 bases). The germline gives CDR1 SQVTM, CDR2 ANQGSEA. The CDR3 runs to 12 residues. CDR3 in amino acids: CGLRQLNTEAFF. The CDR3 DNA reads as TGCGGACTGCGACAGCTGAACACTGAAGCTTTCTTT.

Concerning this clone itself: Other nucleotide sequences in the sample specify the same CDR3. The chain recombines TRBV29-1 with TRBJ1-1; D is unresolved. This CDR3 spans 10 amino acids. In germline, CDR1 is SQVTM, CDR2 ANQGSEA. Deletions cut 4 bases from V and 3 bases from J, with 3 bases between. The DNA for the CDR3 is TGCAGCGTTGCAGACACTGAAGCTTTCTTT. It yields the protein CSVADTEAFF.

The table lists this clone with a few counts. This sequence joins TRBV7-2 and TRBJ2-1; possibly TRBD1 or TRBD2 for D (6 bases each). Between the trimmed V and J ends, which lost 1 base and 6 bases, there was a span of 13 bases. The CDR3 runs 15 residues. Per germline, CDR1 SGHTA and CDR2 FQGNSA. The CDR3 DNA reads TGTGCCAGCAGCTTAGACCCCGGGGGCAGCAATGAGCAGTTCTTC. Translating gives CASSLDPGGSNEQFF.

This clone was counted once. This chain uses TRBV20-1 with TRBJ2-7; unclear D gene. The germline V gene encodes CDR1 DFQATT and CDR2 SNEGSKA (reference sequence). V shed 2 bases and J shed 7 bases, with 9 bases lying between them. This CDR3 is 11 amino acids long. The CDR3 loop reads CSARRQLEQYF. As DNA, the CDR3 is TGCAGTGCTAGAAGGCAGCTAGAGCAGTACTTC.

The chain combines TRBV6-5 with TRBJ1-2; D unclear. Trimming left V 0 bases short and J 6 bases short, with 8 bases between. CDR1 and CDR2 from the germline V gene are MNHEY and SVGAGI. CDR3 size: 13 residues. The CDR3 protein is CASSYSTTNGYTF. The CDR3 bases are TGTGCCAGCAGTTACTCGACTACGAATGGCTACACCTTC.

The CDR3 protein is CASSPPAIAGLSSYEQYF. The CDR3 DNA is TGTGCCAGCTCACCCCCAGCCATAGCGGGGCTTAGCTCCTACGAGCAGTACTTC. V gene TRBV18 combines with J gene TRBJ2-7, with 8 positions matching TRBD2. V gave up 3 bases and J gave up 0 bases; unmatched junction bases: 13. The CDR3 has 18 residues. Per germline, CDR1 KGHSH and CDR2 LQKENI.

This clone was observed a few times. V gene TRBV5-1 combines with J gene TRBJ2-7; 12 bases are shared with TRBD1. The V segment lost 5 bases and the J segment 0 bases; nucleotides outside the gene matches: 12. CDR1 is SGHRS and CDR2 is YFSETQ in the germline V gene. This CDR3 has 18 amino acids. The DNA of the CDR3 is TGCGCCAGCAGGAAGGGGACAGGGGGCCTTTCGAGCTCCTACGAGCAGTACTTC. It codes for CASRKGTGGLSSSYEQYF.

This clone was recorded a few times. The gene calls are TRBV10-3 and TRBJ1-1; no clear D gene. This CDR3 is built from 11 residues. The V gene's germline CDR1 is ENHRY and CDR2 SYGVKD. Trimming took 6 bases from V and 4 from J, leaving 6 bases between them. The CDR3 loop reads CAISWGTEAFF. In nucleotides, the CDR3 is TGTGCCATCAGCTGGGGCACTGAAGCTTTCTTT.

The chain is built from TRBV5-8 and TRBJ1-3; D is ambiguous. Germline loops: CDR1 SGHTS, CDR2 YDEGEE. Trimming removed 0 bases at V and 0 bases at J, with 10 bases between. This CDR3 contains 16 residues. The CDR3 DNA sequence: TGTGCCAGCAGCTTGGCCGACCGCATCTCTGGAAACACCATATATTTT. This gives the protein CASSLADRISGNTIYF.

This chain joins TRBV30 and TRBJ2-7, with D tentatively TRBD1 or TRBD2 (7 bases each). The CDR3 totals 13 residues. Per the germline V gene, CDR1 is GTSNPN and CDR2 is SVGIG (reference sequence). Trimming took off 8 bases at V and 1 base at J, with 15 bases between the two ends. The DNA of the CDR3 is TGTGCCGGCAACAGGGGACTATCCTACGAGCAGTACTTC. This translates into CAGNRGLSYEQYF.

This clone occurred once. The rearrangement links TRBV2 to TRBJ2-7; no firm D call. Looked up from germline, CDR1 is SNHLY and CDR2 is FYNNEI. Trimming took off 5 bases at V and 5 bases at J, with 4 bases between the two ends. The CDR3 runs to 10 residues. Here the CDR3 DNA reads TGTGCCAGCAGTAGGCACGAGCAGTACTTC. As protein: CASSRHEQYF.

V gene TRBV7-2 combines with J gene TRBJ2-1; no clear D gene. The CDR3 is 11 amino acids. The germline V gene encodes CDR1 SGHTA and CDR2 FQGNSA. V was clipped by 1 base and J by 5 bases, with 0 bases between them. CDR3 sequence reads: CASSLDNEQFF. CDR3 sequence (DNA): TGTGCCAGCAGCTTAGACAATGAGCAGTTCTTC.

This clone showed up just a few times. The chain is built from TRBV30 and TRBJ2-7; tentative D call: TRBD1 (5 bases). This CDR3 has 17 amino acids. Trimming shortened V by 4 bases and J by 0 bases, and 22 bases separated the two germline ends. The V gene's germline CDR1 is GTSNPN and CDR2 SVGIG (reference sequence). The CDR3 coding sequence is TGTGCCTGGACGACTCAGTGGGCAGGGTCCAGCTCCTACGAGCAGTACTTC. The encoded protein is CAWTTQWAGSSSYEQYF.